The rows below give T cell receptor beta chains drawn from one sample of a study of blood T cells in healthy people across ages. TCRdb recomputed calls from the 5' RACE reads with MiXCR, one row per CDR3 protein. The table records over 600,000 distinct CDR3 sequences, less than 60% of them present only once. Sequences were obtained from blood. The receptors were gathered from a man older than 75 in good health. CDR3s include the opening cysteine and the closing phenylalanine or tryptophan. The D gene is left open where the match is weak. Expanded clones are given a class, and other clones once, few, many or no size at all.

D	J	size	V	CDR3	DNA
-	TRBJ1-1	-	TRBV14	CASSNELGREAFF	TGTGCCAGCAGTAATGAACTTGGACGTGAAGCTTTCTTT
-	TRBJ2-7	-	TRBV27	CASSLGATESTYEQYF	TGTGCCAGCAGTCTAGGGGCCACAGAGTCTACCTACGAGCAGTACTTC
-	TRBJ1-5	-	TRBV6-6	CACTLGGNRQPQHF	TGTGCCTGCACCCTAGGAGGGAACAGGCAGCCCCAGCATTTT
-	TRBJ2-3	few	TRBV20-1	CSASGQYGTDTQYF	TGCAGTGCCTCTGGGCAGTACGGCACAGATACGCAGTATTTT
TRBD1	TRBJ2-7	many	TRBV5-6	CASSFGTGGYEQYF	TGTGCCAGCAGCTTTGGGACAGGGGGCTACGAGCAGTACTTC
TRBD1	TRBJ1-4	few	TRBV2	CASSQDRGGFEKLFF	TGTGCCAGCAGTCAGGACAGGGGCGGGTTTGAAAAACTGTTTTTT
TRBD1	TRBJ1-1	few	TRBV4-3	CASSQNRGSSTEAFF	TGCGCCAGCAGCCAAAACAGGGGAAGTAGCACTGAAGCTTTCTTT
-	TRBJ2-4	-	TRBV28	CASRAGGPAKNIQYF	TGTGCCAGCAGGGCCGGAGGGCCCGCCAAAAACATTCAGTACTTC
-	TRBJ2-3	few	TRBV11-2	CASSPLGGSTDTQYF	TGTGCCAGCAGCCCCCTCGGCGGGAGCACAGATACGCAGTATTTT
TRBD1	TRBJ1-1	-	TRBV30	CAWSGGQGNTEAFF	TGTGCCTGGAGCGGGGGACAGGGGAACACTGAAGCTTTCTTT
-	TRBJ2-1	-	TRBV2	CASRGDVSSYNEQFF	TGTGCCAGCAGAGGGGACGTAAGCTCCTACAATGAGCAGTTCTTC
-	TRBJ2-5	-	TRBV20-1	CSAQEETQYF	TGCAGTGCTCAGGAAGAGACCCAGTACTTC
TRBD1	TRBJ2-1	once	TRBV4-3	CTSSQATGDPWNEQFF	TGCACCAGCAGCCAAGCTACAGGGGACCCCTGGAATGAGCAGTTCTTC
-	TRBJ2-1	few	TRBV7-6	CASSIPGPTYNEQFF	TGTGCCAGCAGCATTCCGGGACCCACCTACAATGAGCAGTTCTTC
-	TRBJ2-1	-	TRBV29-1	CSVEAGRNEQFF	TGCAGCGTTGAAGCGGGAAGAAATGAGCAGTTCTTC
-	TRBJ2-7	-	TRBV12-3/TRBV12-4	CASSRIGRFYEQYF	TGTGCCAGCAGCCGTATCGGGAGATTTTACGAGCAGTACTTC
TRBD2	TRBJ2-3	many	TRBV5-6	CASSLSSGRVESDTQYF	TGTGCCAGCAGCTTGTCAAGCGGGAGGGTTGAATCAGATACGCAGTATTTT
TRBD2	TRBJ2-1	-	TRBV27	CASSFSGLALEVNEQFF	TGTGCCAGCAGTTTCTCGGGACTAGCCCTAGAGGTAAATGAGCAGTTCTTC
-	TRBJ2-5	-	TRBV20-1	CSAPRGTGRGETQYF	TGCAGTGCCCCGAGGGGAACGGGAAGGGGAGAGACCCAGTACTTC
-	TRBJ2-2	-	TRBV7-8	CASSLRGGYTGELFF	TGTGCCAGCAGCTTAAGAGGAGGGTACACCGGGGAGCTGTTTTTT
-	TRBJ2-1	-	TRBV7-2	CASSSAGLVGNEQFF	TGTGCCAGCAGCTCCGCCGGGCTAGTCGGGAATGAGCAGTTCTTC